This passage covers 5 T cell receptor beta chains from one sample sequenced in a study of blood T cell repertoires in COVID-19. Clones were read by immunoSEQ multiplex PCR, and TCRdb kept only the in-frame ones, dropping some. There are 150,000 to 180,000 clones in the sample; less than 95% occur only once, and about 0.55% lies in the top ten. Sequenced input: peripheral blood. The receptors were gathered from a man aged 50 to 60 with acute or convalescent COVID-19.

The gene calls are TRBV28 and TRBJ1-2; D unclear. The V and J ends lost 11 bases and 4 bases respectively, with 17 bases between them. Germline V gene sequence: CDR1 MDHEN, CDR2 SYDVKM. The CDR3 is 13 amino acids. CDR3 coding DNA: TGTGCCGCAAACTCCATTCCGGGCTATGGCTACACCTTC. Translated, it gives CAANSIPGYGYTF.

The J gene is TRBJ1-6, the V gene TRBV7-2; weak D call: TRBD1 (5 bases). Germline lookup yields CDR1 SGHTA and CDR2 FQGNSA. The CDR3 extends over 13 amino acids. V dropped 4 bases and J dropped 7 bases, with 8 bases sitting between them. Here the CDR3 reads CASSWAGNSPLHF. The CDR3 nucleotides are TGTGCCAGCAGCTGGGCAGGGAATTCACCCCTCCACTTT.

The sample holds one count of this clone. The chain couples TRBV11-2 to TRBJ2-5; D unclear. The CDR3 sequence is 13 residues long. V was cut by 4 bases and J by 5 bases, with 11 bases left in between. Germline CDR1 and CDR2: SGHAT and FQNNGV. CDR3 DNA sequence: TGTGCCAGCAGCTATACAGTGTCGGAGACCCAGTACTTC. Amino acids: CASSYTVSETQYF.

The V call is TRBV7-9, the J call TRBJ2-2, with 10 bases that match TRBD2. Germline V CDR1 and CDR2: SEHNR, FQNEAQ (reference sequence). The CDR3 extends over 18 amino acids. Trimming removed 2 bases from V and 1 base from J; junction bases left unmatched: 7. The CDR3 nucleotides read TGTGCCAGCAGCTTAAGGGGCCTAGCGGGGGAGAACACCGGGGAGCTGTTTTTT. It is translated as CASSLRGLAGENTGELFF. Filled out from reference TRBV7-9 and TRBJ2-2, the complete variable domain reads DTGVSQNPRHKITKRGQNVTFRCDPISEHNRLYWYRQTLGQGPEFLTYFQNEAQLEKSRLLSDRFSAERPKGSFSTLEIQRTEQGDSAMYLCASSLRGLAGENTGELFFGEGSRLTVL.

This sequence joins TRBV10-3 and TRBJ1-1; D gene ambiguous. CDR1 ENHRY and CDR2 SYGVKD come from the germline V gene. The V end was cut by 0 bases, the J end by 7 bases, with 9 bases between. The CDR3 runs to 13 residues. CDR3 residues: CAISESTRLEAFF. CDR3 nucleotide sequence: TGTGCCATCAGTGAGTCTACGCGGCTTGAAGCTTTCTTT.